These T cell receptor beta chains were read from a single sample in a study of beta chain features in type 1 diabetes. Assay used: immunoSEQ multiplex PCR; TCRdb lists only in-frame clones, some missing. The sample records 600,000 to 650,000 clones, 15% to 19% being singletons. The sample consisted of naive CD4+ T cells from blood. These receptors all stem from a man in his late teens or twenties in good health. The conserved cysteine and the conserved F or W are not part of the CDR3 here. Fields, in order: CDR3 length, V gene, D gene, CDR3 protein. A D gene is named only where the DNA matches it firmly.

length: 11; V: TRBV11-2; D: TRBD2; CDR3: ASLTSGYNEQF
length: 10; V: TRBV11-1; D: NA; CDR3: ASSLRSGEAF
length: 13; V: TRBV18; D: TRBD2; CDR3: ASSPSSGGADTQY
length: 11; V: TRBV5-1; D: NA; CDR3: ASTRVGSYEQY
length: 11; V: TRBV5-4; D: NA; CDR3: ASSLPQNTEAF
length: 14; V: TRBV23-1; D: NA; CDR3: ASSQSFRAFHYEQY
length: 12; V: TRBV7-2; D: NA; CDR3: ASSLGVEHYEQY
length: 11; V: TRBV25-1; D: NA; CDR3: ASSRISQETQY
length: 11; V: TRBV28; D: TRBD1; CDR3: ASSYRGSYGYT
length: 13; V: TRBV7-2; D: NA; CDR3: ASSLGPAGRGEQY
length: 12; V: TRBV25-1; D: NA; CDR3: ASSEGGGIGGYT
length: 13; V: TRBV7-6; D: TRBD1; CDR3: ASSLEGQATGELF
length: 13; V: TRBV5-6; D: NA; CDR3: ASSFLPLTTDTQY
length: 13; V: TRBV9; D: TRBD2; CDR3: ASSSTSGIINEQF
length: 17; V: TRBV4-2; D: NA; CDR3: ASSRELITSGSSYNEQF
length: 15; V: TRBV7-7; D: TRBD2; CDR3: ASSVSHRTSGYNEQF
length: 13; V: TRBV6-1; D: NA; CDR3: ASSELNLGYNEQF
length: 12; V: TRBV30; D: NA; CDR3: AWVRGSGSYEQY
length: 11; V: TRBV5-1; D: NA; CDR3: ASTLEVTGELF
length: 8; V: TRBV20-1; D: TRBD1; CDR3: SAQRQGQY
length: 14; V: TRBV7-3; D: TRBD1; CDR3: ASSPHPSTGIETQY
length: 12; V: TRBV7-2; D: NA; CDR3: ASSRDHSGNTIY
length: 13; V: TRBV5-1; D: NA; CDR3: ASSLGRWGQETQY
length: 12; V: TRBV10-3; D: NA; CDR3: AIKVAASTDTQY
length: 12; V: TRBV7-2; D: NA; CDR3: ASSFRGTYNEQF
length: 12; V: TRBV7-8; D: TRBD1; CDR3: ASSLGDRGTEAF
length: 14; V: TRBV7-9; D: NA; CDR3: ASSLGDTAPYYGYT
length: 12; V: TRBV5-4; D: TRBD2; CDR3: ASSHSGRSETQY
length: 10; V: TRBV29-1; D: NA; CDR3: SVDVVEETQY
length: 18; V: TRBV28; D: TRBD2; CDR3: ASSLSLGRLAGHSYNEQF
length: 12; V: TRBV5-4; D: NA; CDR3: ASSLALGRDEQF
length: 12; V: TRBV21-1; D: NA; CDR3: ASGPNRAYQPQH
length: 12; V: TRBV5-4; D: NA; CDR3: ASSLARYQETQY
length: 13; V: TRBV6-5; D: NA; CDR3: ASSSRGARAQPQH
length: 10; V: TRBV9; D: TRBD1; CDR3: ASSKTGYEQF
length: 14; V: TRBV7-9; D: NA; CDR3: ASSLRTPGNSYEQY
length: 14; V: TRBV28; D: TRBD2; CDR3: ASSASSGRVPNIQY
length: 13; V: TRBV5-4; D: TRBD2; CDR3: ASSLVVAGGREQF
length: 11; V: TRBV19; D: NA; CDR3: ASRGIPTGELF
length: 14; V: TRBV30; D: TRBD2; CDR3: AWSVRKRGGLGTQY
length: 15; V: TRBV5-4; D: NA; CDR3: ASSPILTGRSYNEQF
length: 12; V: TRBV15; D: NA; CDR3: ATSREGSYYGYT
length: 15; V: TRBV4-3; D: TRBD2; CDR3: ASSWTSGGLRYNEQF
length: 12; V: TRBV9; D: NA; CDR3: ASSLVGAEGGYT
length: 12; V: TRBV2; D: NA; CDR3: ASSVGRLNYGYT
length: 13; V: TRBV5-1; D: TRBD1; CDR3: ASSLIGTGAVQAF
length: 13; V: TRBV2; D: NA; CDR3: ASTSGGLAQETQY
length: 13; V: TRBV30; D: TRBD1; CDR3: AWSLSGTGPYEQY
length: 13; V: TRBV5-4; D: NA; CDR3: ASSSDSTRNYGYT
length: 14; V: TRBV2; D: NA; CDR3: ASSEVGPGDGYGYT
length: 10; V: TRBV13; D: NA; CDR3: ASRYGVRVPY
length: 12; V: TRBV10-3; D: NA; CDR3: AISADSSNYGYT
length: 13; V: TRBV27; D: NA; CDR3: ASSLELSGANVLT
length: 15; V: TRBV10-3; D: TRBD2; CDR3: AISGRQGLAGHNEQF
length: 13; V: TRBV7-3; D: TRBD1; CDR3: ASSPQQGARTEAF
length: 10; V: TRBV28; D: NA; CDR3: ASSLGQYEQY
length: 13; V: TRBV7-9; D: NA; CDR3: ALPGGGSNNSPLH
length: 13; V: TRBV6-5; D: TRBD1; CDR3: ASRPGQGGTDTQY